These 9 T cell receptor beta chains came from one sample sequenced in a study of T cells in Graves' hyperthyroidism and ophthalmopathy. Amplification of TCR beta CDR3 regions used RNA as the template. The TCR CDR3 was amplified in a first-round RT-PCR using the HTBI primer set. TCRdb processed the multiplex PCR reads anew with MiXCR; each CDR3 protein has one entry. This repertoire shows about 420,000 distinct CDR3 sequences, more than 15% found once; its top ten account for roughly an eighth. Sequenced input: blood. The receptors shown here come from a woman aged 18-29 years with Graves' hyperthyroidism.

CDR3 in DNA: TGCGCCAGCAGCCTTAAGGGACAGGGGTTTCACGAGCAGTACTTC. It codes for CASSLKGQGFHEQYF. The chain links TRBV5-1 to TRBJ2-7; 10 positions match TRBD1. Germline trimming cut 4 bases from V and 5 bases from J; bases unmatched to any gene: 9. Germline CDR1 SGHRS, CDR2 YFSETQ. CDR3 length: 15 amino acids.

This clonotype was counted only a few times. The rearrangement uses TRBV20-1 and TRBJ2-7; 7 positions agree with TRBD2. Looked up from germline, CDR1 is DFQATT and CDR2 is SNEGSKA (reference sequence). The CDR3 spans 13 residues. V lost 3 bases and J lost 4; bases outside the gene matches: 6. CDR3 sequence (DNA): TGCAGTGCTAGCCCAGCGGGAATTTACGAGCAGTACTTC. Encoded protein: CSASPAGIYEQYF.

This clonotype was observed a handful of times. The V gene is TRBV6-1, the J gene TRBJ2-2; 7 bases are shared with TRBD2. With V trimmed by 2 bases and J by 8 bases, 14 bases remained unmatched. The CDR3 covers 17 residues. Germline V gene sequence: CDR1 MNHNS, CDR2 SASEGT. CDR3 DNA sequence: TGTGCCAGCAGTGAACAACTTGCCGGGACTATTGGTGGGGAGCTGTTTTTT. Its protein product is CASSEQLAGTIGGELFF.

The CDR3 region has the DNA TGTGCCAGCAGACTTACTCATTACTCCTACGAGCAGTACTTC. This gives the protein CASRLTHYSYEQYF. The rearrangement joins TRBV27 to TRBJ2-7; D is uncertain. Trimming shortened V by 6 bases and J by 0 bases, and 12 bases separated the two germline ends. Germline V gene lookup returns CDR1 MNHEY and CDR2 SMNVEV (reference sequence). The CDR3 spans 14 residues.

This clonotype has a count of ten or more. The V call is TRBV6-1, the J call TRBJ2-2, with D hard to call. The V and J ends lost 11 bases and 8 bases respectively, with 21 bases between them. Germline CDR1 is MNHNS and CDR2 is SASEGT. CDR3 length: 14 amino acids. The CDR3 DNA is TGTGCCTCCCAGAATCAAGGTTATAGTGGGGAGCTGTTTTTT. Residues: CASQNQGYSGELFF.

This clonotype was detected ten times or more. The rearrangement joins TRBV12-3 or TRBV12-4 to TRBJ1-6; tentative D call: TRBD1 (5 bases). V lost 7 bases and J lost 6, with 10 bases in between. The CDR3 covers 13 residues. DNA for the CDR3: TGTGCCAGCACCTCGACAGCTAATTCACCCCTCCACTTT. The encoded protein is CASTSTANSPLHF.

This rearrangement joins TRBV7-3 to TRBJ1-2, with a weak D call TRBD1 (5 bases). Germline V gene data show CDR1 as SGHTA and CDR2 as FQGTGA. The V end lost 0 bases, the J end lost 2 bases, and 10 bases lay between the germline ends. There are 15 residues in the CDR3. Here the CDR3 reads CASSLTSDTNYGYTF. The DNA of the CDR3 is TGTGCCAGCAGCTTAACGTCGGACACGAACTATGGCTACACCTTC.

There are many counts of this clonotype. The rearrangement joins TRBV6-1 to TRBJ1-1; D gene ambiguous. The CDR3 is made up of 13 amino acids. Trimming removed 8 bases from V and 7 bases from J, with 17 bases in between. The germline V gene encodes CDR1 MNHNS and CDR2 SASEGT. The CDR3 here is CASYPLGTHEAFF. CDR3 nucleotides: TGTGCCAGCTACCCCCTGGGAACCCATGAAGCTTTCTTT.

This clonotype was observed a handful of times. The J gene is TRBJ1-1, the V gene TRBV7-2, with D perhaps matching TRBD1 (6 bases). The germline V gene encodes CDR1 SGHTA and CDR2 FQGNSA. The CDR3 runs to 14 residues. Trimming removed 2 bases at V and 4 bases at J, with 11 bases between. The CDR3 bases are TGTGCCAGCAGCTTACGGCAGGGGCCCACTGAAGCTTTCTTT. This gives the protein CASSLRQGPTEAFF.